The clone carrying this T cell receptor (beta chain) came up a few times. Antigen specificity is unknown. Donors consisted of healthy bone marrow donors. It was with 60 Vbeta and 13 Jbeta primers that the PCR ran. TCRdb's copy holds only in-frame clones and misses some; the assay was immunoSEQ multiplex PCR. The repertoire includes 200,000 to 300,000 clones, approximately 84% of them detected once, and 1.5% to 2% sits in the top ten. This sample was included in a study of cytomegalovirus exposure and HLA in healthy donors. In the study overall: An earlier analysis identified 120 million or so unique TCR beta sequences in some 180 million T cells. Out of 350 to 400 genotyped donors, about 80% belonged to the Caucasian-associated ancestry cluster. Study-wide points: The classifier reportedly diagnosed cytomegalovirus status with high specificity and sensitivity.

This clonotype was sampled from a woman in her 40s in good health and CMV-seropositive. Material for sequencing was PBMCs.

CDR3 sequence (DNA): TGTGCCAGCAGCTTAGAGGGGGACAGGGCGAGACGGGAGCAGTACTTC. Amino acid sequence: CASSLEGDRARREQYF. The chain joins TRBV7-8 to TRBJ2-7; 9 bases agree with TRBD1. The CDR3 consists of 16 residues. Germline lookup yields CDR1 SGHVS and CDR2 FQNEAQ. J lost 7 bases, V lost 1 base, and 11 bases had no gene match.